The clone carrying this T cell receptor (beta chain) was counted a single time. This CDR3 has 14 residues. Trimming cost V 0 bases and J 1 base; bases outside gene matches: 0. Germline CDR1 SGDLS, CDR2 YYNGEE. Original handling: Nucleated cell counts were estimated from reference gene primer amplification. The repertoire was sequenced with immunoSEQ multiplex PCR; TCRdb's copy has only in-frame clones and lacks some. That table is the source of V, J and clone size, and D and trimming were worked out from the DNA. In the table there are about 99,000 clones, 85% to 90% of which are singletons. This sample was taken from a study of blood T cell repertoires in COVID-19. Whole-study context: Sites across the United States, Italy and Spain contributed samples from acute and convalescent COVID-19. T cells, B-cell-depleted T cells, or PBMCs provided the cDNA or gDNA that served as material.

The material sequenced was peripheral blood. This chain uses TRBV9 with TRBJ1-1, with 7 positions matching TRBD1. This TCR was recovered from a woman aged 60-75 years in a cohort sampled during active or convalescent COVID-19. The CDR3 loop reads CASSVDRGNTEAFF. CDR3 coding DNA: TGTGCCAGCAGCGTAGACAGGGGGAACACTGAAGCTTTCTTT.